These 9 T cell receptor beta chains share one sample of origin, sequenced in a study of molecular identifiers for immune sequencing clone quantification. MiXCR was run by TCRdb on the PCR reads, yielding one entry per CDR3 protein. The repertoire holds about 510,000 distinct CDR3 sequences, with about 20% as singletons. The sample taken for sequencing was naive CD8+ T cells from blood, with Jurkat cell RNA spiked in. Documented subset: FACS-sorted CD8+CD4-CCR7+CD45RA+ naive T cells. These receptor sequences come from a human donor in good health. Some libraries in this study had Jurkat cell RNA spiked in.

This clonotype was observed a few times. V is TRBV28 and J is TRBJ2-7; weak D call: TRBD1 (5 bases). The germline V gene has CDR1 MDHEN and CDR2 SYDVKM. V lost 4 bases to trimming and J lost 6 bases, with 22 bases between them. This CDR3 has 16 amino acids. The DNA of the CDR3 is TGTGCCAGCAGTTCCTCCGTTGGGGCGCTATATCGCGAGCAGTACTTC. It encodes CASSSSVGALYREQYF.

The rearrangement uses TRBV20-1 and TRBJ2-7; the D gene could be TRBD1 or TRBD2 (5 bases each). The V gene's germline CDR1 is DFQATT and CDR2 SNEGSKA (reference sequence). The CDR3 is 12 residues long. The CDR3, as DNA: TGCAGCGGGACGACTCCTTCCTACGAGCAGTACTTC. Its translation is CSGTTPSYEQYF.

Details on this clonotype: A much larger clone differs from this one at a single base, so this may be a read error. The chain links TRBV7-6 to TRBJ2-3, with 7 positions matching TRBD2. The germline CDR1 and CDR2 sequences are SGHVS and FNYEAQ. The CDR3 contains 15 residues. The J segment lost 4 bases and the V segment lost 5 bases, leaving 9 bases of the junction unmatched. This chain's CDR3 is CASSDTSAPSDTQYF. In DNA, the CDR3 is TGTGCCAGCAGCGACACTAGCGCGCCCTCAGATACGCAGTATTTT.

This clonotype appeared many times. This rearrangement joins TRBV7-9 to TRBJ2-5, with D unresolved. This CDR3 has 13 amino acids. The V and J ends lost 2 bases and 0 bases respectively, with 4 bases between them. Germline-derived CDR1 and CDR2 are SEHNR and FQNEAQ (reference sequence). The CDR3 loop is CASSLFYQETQYF. CDR3 nucleotide sequence: TGTGCCAGCAGCTTATTTTACCAAGAGACCCAGTACTTC.

The chain links TRBV19 to TRBJ2-1; D perhaps matches TRBD1 (6 bases). CDR1 LNHDA and CDR2 SQIVND come from the germline V gene (reference sequence). The CDR3 runs to 15 residues. V was cut by 6 bases and J by 0 bases, with 12 bases left in between. In DNA form, the CDR3 reads TGTGCCAGTAGATCCGGGACACGCTCCTACAATGAGCAGTTCTTC. This encodes CASRSGTRSYNEQFF.

The V gene is TRBV12-3 or TRBV12-4, the J gene TRBJ2-1; 13 positions agree with TRBD2. This CDR3 spans 17 amino acids. J gave up 10 bases and V 5 bases, and 14 bases lay outside the gene matches. CDR3 region: CASSPSPPTSGRGEQFF. In nucleotides, the CDR3 is TGTGCCAGCAGTCCTTCACCACCTACTAGCGGGAGGGGAGAGCAGTTCTTC.

This clonotype has more than one count but fewer than ten. The chain uses TRBV7-9 and TRBJ2-1, with D possibly TRBD1 on 7 matching bases. This CDR3 has 15 residues. Germline CDR1 and CDR2: SEHNR and FQNEAQ (reference sequence). V was trimmed by 5 bases and J by 6 bases, leaving 17 bases between them. CDR3: CASSQQGRHSNEQFF. CDR3 nucleotide sequence: TGTGCCAGCAGCCAACAGGGGAGGCATTCCAATGAGCAGTTCTTC.

The gene calls are TRBV11-2 and TRBJ2-3; 10 bases fit TRBD1. Germline CDR1 is SGHAT and CDR2 is FQNNGV. The CDR3 is 16 amino acids. V lost 1 base and J lost 4; bases outside the gene matches: 5. CDR3 residues: CASSLVGTGVADTQYF. The CDR3 DNA sequence: TGTGCCAGCAGCTTAGTCGGGACAGGGGTGGCAGATACGCAGTATTTT. The full variable domain, rest sourced from reference TRBV11-2 and TRBJ2-3, is EAGVAQSPRYKIIEKRQSVAFWCNPISGHATLYWYQQILGQGPKLLIQFQNNGVVDDSQLPKDRFSAERLKGVDSTLKIQPAKLEDSAVYLCASSLVGTGVADTQYFGPGTRLTVL.

This clonotype was counted a few times. The V and J genes are TRBV28 and TRBJ1-5; D not certain. The germline V gene has CDR1 MDHEN and CDR2 SYDVKM. This CDR3 is 16 amino acids long. Trimming left V 6 bases short and J 4 bases short, with 19 bases between. This CDR3 is CASSRPTSGGNQPQHF. The CDR3 region has the DNA TGTGCCAGCAGCCGACCCACCTCGGGTGGTAATCAGCCCCAGCATTTT.